Presented here are 32 T cell receptor beta chains from one specimen sequenced in a study of blood T cells in healthy people across ages. For the second PCR, which ran for 7 to 11 cycles, a sample-barcoded 5' primer and a J-beta primer mix were used. TCRdb reanalysed the 5' RACE reads using MiXCR and keeps one entry per CDR3 protein. The sample shows roughly 1 million distinct CDR3 sequences, 25% of them seen only once. These data are also associated with another study on T cells of mothers and their children.

Sequences were obtained from blood. Receptors originate from a girl aged 2-15 years in good health.

The genes are TRBV10-3 and TRBJ1-1; D is uncertain. The CDR3 runs to 15 residues. V was trimmed by 3 bases and J by 0 bases, leaving 11 bases between them. The germline V gene encodes CDR1 ENHRY and CDR2 SYGVKD. CDR3: CAISDYEGMNTEAFF. CDR3 nucleotides: TGTGCCATCAGTGATTATGAGGGTATGAACACTGAAGCTTTCTTT.

The chain recombines TRBV4-2 with TRBJ2-7, with 9 bases identical to TRBD1. This CDR3 is 16 amino acids long. CDR1 is LGHNA and CDR2 is YNFKEQ in the germline V gene. Losses at the gene ends were 7 bases for V and 3 bases for J; bases not matched to a gene: 13. The CDR3: CASNLGGTGIFYEQYF. DNA for the CDR3: TGTGCCAGCAACCTTGGGGGGACAGGGATTTTCTACGAGCAGTACTTC.

V and J are TRBV20-1 and TRBJ2-7; 8 nucleotides agree with TRBD2. The CDR3 length is 14 residues. V shed 6 bases and J 2 bases; nucleotides not matched to a gene: 9. CDR1 is DFQATT, CDR2 SNEGSKA, per germline (reference sequence). The CDR3 reads CSAPWTSFPYEQYF. CDR3 DNA sequence: TGCAGTGCCCCTTGGACTAGCTTTCCCTACGAGCAGTACTTC.

This clonotype was observed a few times. The chain couples TRBV4-1 to TRBJ2-5, with a tentative D call TRBD1 (5 bases). The J call may be mistaken, given a closer DNA end match to TRBJ2-1. The germline gives CDR1 MGHRA, CDR2 YSYEKL. This CDR3 contains 16 residues. CDR3 DNA sequence: TGCGCCAGCAGCCAAGTCATAAAGGGGCGGCAGGGTGAGCAGTTCTTC. This codes for CASSQVIKGRQGEQFF.

This clonotype has a handful of counts. The gene calls are TRBV4-3 and TRBJ2-2; D not certain. Germline CDR1 is LGHNA and CDR2 is YSLEER. V was trimmed by 1 base and J by 8 bases, leaving 5 bases between them. This CDR3 contains 12 residues. CDR3 loop: CASSQAGGELFF. In nucleotides, the CDR3 is TGCGCCAGCAGCCAAGCCGGAGGGGAGCTGTTTTTT.

The rearrangement links TRBV12-3 or TRBV12-4 to TRBJ1-4; D unclear. The CDR3 covers 14 residues. With 3 bases removed from V and 5 bases from J, the gap between germline ends came to 10 bases. The CDR3 spells CASSFGVVNEKLFF. The CDR3, as DNA: TGTGCCAGCAGTTTCGGGGTAGTCAATGAAAAACTGTTTTTT.

This chain joins TRBV27 and TRBJ2-5; tentatively, D is TRBD1 (6 bases). Trimming took off 5 bases at V and 9 bases at J, with 22 bases between the two ends. CDR1 is MNHEY and CDR2 is SMNVEV in the germline V gene (reference sequence). The CDR3 extends over 15 amino acids. The CDR3 spells CASSPRDIGALAQYF. The CDR3 nucleotides are TGTGCCAGCAGTCCTAGGGACATCGGGGCCTTGGCCCAGTACTTC.

The rearrangement uses TRBV3-1 and TRBJ1-2, with a tentative D call TRBD1 (5 bases). This CDR3 has 14 amino acids. CDR1 and CDR2 (germline): LGHDT, YNNKEL (reference sequence). With 3 bases removed from V and 3 bases from J, the gap between germline ends came to 11 bases. CDR3 region: CASSQDGADYGYTF. The CDR3 DNA is TGTGCCAGCAGCCAGGACGGGGCGGACTATGGCTACACCTTC.

V and J are TRBV7-8 and TRBJ2-1, with D perhaps matching TRBD1 or TRBD2 (5 bases each). The germline CDR1 and CDR2 sequences are SGHVS and FQNEAQ. Trimming shortened V by 2 bases and J by 7 bases, and 21 bases separated the two germline ends. CDR3 size: 17 residues. The CDR3 DNA reads TGTGCCAGCAGCTTATGGCCTGACGCCGGGACCAATAATGAGCAGTTCTTC. This sequence encodes CASSLWPDAGTNNEQFF.

The chain combines TRBV20-1 with TRBJ1-4; no clear D. The germline V gene encodes CDR1 DFQATT and CDR2 SNEGSKA (reference sequence). V shed 8 bases and J shed 7 bases, with 17 bases lying between them. The CDR3 contains 13 residues. This CDR3 is CSSNADTSEKLFF. In DNA, the CDR3 is TGCAGTTCCAACGCGGATACGAGTGAAAAACTGTTTTTT.

The chain employs TRBV20-1 and TRBJ2-7, with D possibly TRBD1 on 7 matching bases. Germline V lookup: CDR1 DFQATT, CDR2 SNEGSKA (reference sequence). The CDR3 contains 14 residues. V was cut by 3 bases and J by 4 bases, with 16 bases left in between. CDR3 coding DNA: TGCAGTGCTAGGGAGCCAGGGGGGATATACGAGCAGTACTTC. Its protein product is CSAREPGGIYEQYF.

This clonotype has a handful of counts. The chain carries TRBV5-1 and TRBJ2-4; 8 nucleotides align to TRBD1. The junction had 12 bases not matched to a gene; V was cut back by 1 base and J by 0 bases. Germline values: CDR1 SGHRS, CDR2 YFSETQ. CDR3 length equals 19 residues. The CDR3 spells CASSLWAGGSFLAKNIQYF. CDR3 DNA: TGCGCCAGCAGCTTGTGGGCAGGGGGCTCTTTCCTAGCCAAAAACATTCAGTACTTC.

This clonotype has a handful of counts. V usage is TRBV12-3 or TRBV12-4 and J usage is TRBJ1-4; weak D call: TRBD1 (5 bases). The CDR3 has 15 residues. V lost 9 bases to trimming and J lost 8 bases, with 22 bases between them. The CDR3 DNA reads TGTGCCAGTCAGATGAGCAGGGTTTCAGGAGAAAAACTGTTTTTT. Its protein product is CASQMSRVSGEKLFF.

The chain is built from TRBV4-1 and TRBJ2-7; TRBD2 matches 11 bases. This CDR3 has 18 amino acids. Germline lookup yields CDR1 MGHRA and CDR2 YSYEKL. Trimming took 0 bases from V and 5 from J; bases not matched to a gene: 12. The CDR3: CASSQELSELAGVHEQYF. CDR3 DNA sequence: TGCGCCAGCAGCCAAGAACTTTCCGAACTAGCGGGAGTTCACGAGCAGTACTTC.

The rearrangement joins TRBV3-1 to TRBJ2-3; 9 bases are shared with TRBD2. The V segment lost 2 bases and the J segment 2 bases; nucleotides outside the gene matches: 17. CDR1 is LGHDT and CDR2 is YNNKEL in the germline V gene (reference sequence). The CDR3 contains 20 residues. This chain's CDR3 is CASSQTLERLGLALTDTQYF. As DNA, the CDR3 is TGTGCCAGCAGCCAAACCCTCGAACGACTTGGACTAGCGCTCACAGATACGCAGTATTTT.

The chain links TRBV7-3 to TRBJ1-1; tentatively, D is TRBD1 (5 bases). This CDR3 contains 14 residues. The V end was cut by 4 bases, the J end by 0 bases, with 9 bases between. Germline CDR1 SGHTA, CDR2 FQGTGA. Here the CDR3 reads CASSSLGLNTEAFF. The DNA of the CDR3 is TGTGCCAGCAGCTCTTTGGGGCTGAACACTGAAGCTTTCTTT.

This clonotype showed up just a few times. The chain couples TRBV20-1 to TRBJ2-5; tentatively, D is TRBD1 (5 bases). The CDR3 sequence is 14 residues long. V lost 0 bases to trimming and J lost 4 bases, with 12 bases between them. CDR1 is DFQATT, CDR2 SNEGSKA, per germline (reference sequence). CDR3 nucleotides: TGCAGTGCTAGAGATTTAGGACAAGTAGAGACCCAGTACTTC. It yields the protein CSARDLGQVETQYF.

The genes are TRBV21-1 and TRBJ2-5; the table gives TRBD2 as D, unverified against the DNA. TRBV21-1 is a pseudogene locus. This CDR3 has 15 residues. The CDR3 reads CASSKVPAGGETQYF. The CDR3 DNA reads TGTGCCAGCAGCAAAGTTCCAGCGGGAGGCGAGACCCAGTACTTC.

The chain carries TRBV12-3 or TRBV12-4 and TRBJ1-2; D unresolved. The ends were cut back, 4 bases at V and 8 bases at J, with 17 bases in the middle. This CDR3 is built from 14 residues. The CDR3 DNA is TGTGCCAGCAGTTCATTCGGAGGGCTCGGCGGCTACACCTTC. It specifies CASSSFGGLGGYTF.

J is TRBJ1-6 and V is TRBV12-3 or TRBV12-4; D may be TRBD1 (5 bases). The V gene lost 3 bases and the J gene lost 11 bases, with 14 bases spanning the gap. CDR3 length: 14 amino acids. In DNA, the CDR3 is TGTGCCAGCAGTTTGGGGGGGATCGATCCACCCCTCCACTTT. Residues: CASSLGGIDPPLHF.

The chain couples TRBV3-1 to TRBJ2-5; D gene unclear. The J call may not be correct, given that the DNA end is closer to TRBJ2-7. This CDR3 spans 17 amino acids. Germline CDR1 is LGHDT and CDR2 is YNNKEL (reference sequence). The CDR3: CASSQDFMLERADEQYF. The DNA for the CDR3 is TGTGCCAGCAGCCAAGATTTTATGTTAGAAAGGGCGGACGAGCAGTACTTC.

V is TRBV7-9 and J is TRBJ2-5; D not certain. The J call may be mistaken, given a closer DNA end match to TRBJ2-1. The germline V gene has CDR1 SEHNR and CDR2 FQNEAQ (reference sequence). CDR3 length equals 11 residues. CDR3 sequence (DNA): TGTGCCAGCAGCCGCCCCGAGGAGCAGTTCTTC. Protein: CASSRPEEQFF.

V is TRBV19 and J is TRBJ2-1; the D gene is possibly TRBD2 (6 bases). Between the trimmed V and J ends, which lost 5 bases and 2 bases, there was a span of 10 bases. Per the germline V gene, CDR1 is LNHDA and CDR2 is SQIVND (reference sequence). The CDR3 consists of 14 residues. CDR3: CASSPGEAYNEQFF. In DNA form, the CDR3 reads TGTGCCAGTAGTCCGGGAGAAGCCTACAATGAGCAGTTCTTC.

This clonotype came up a few times. The chain has TRBV3-1 and TRBJ1-6; 7 bases line up with TRBD1. The CDR3 sequence is 14 residues long. Germline assignment: CDR1 LGHDT and CDR2 YNNKEL (reference sequence). Unmatched junction bases numbered 6, after V lost 4 bases and J lost 9 bases. The CDR3: CASSRTAGGSPLHF. CDR3 nucleotides: TGTGCCAGCAGCCGGACGGCAGGGGGTTCACCCCTCCACTTT.

This clonotype was counted only a few times. The chain recombines TRBV5-5 with TRBJ1-2, with D possibly being TRBD1 (6 bases). The germline V gene has CDR1 SGHKS and CDR2 YYEKEE (reference sequence). With 1 base removed from V and 5 bases from J, the gap between germline ends came to 12 bases. This CDR3 has 14 residues. CDR3 region: CASSLRGQSYGYTF. The CDR3 DNA is TGTGCCAGCAGCTTGCGCGGACAGAGTTATGGCTACACCTTC.

This clonotype was picked up many times. This chain links TRBV19 with TRBJ2-1, with D perhaps TRBD1 (5 bases). Germline assignment: CDR1 LNHDA and CDR2 SQIVND (reference sequence). Trimming removed 6 bases at V and 4 bases at J, with 10 bases between. The CDR3 contains 13 residues. The CDR3 DNA sequence: TGTGCCAGTAGCCAGGGTACGTACAATGAGCAGTTCTTC. Translation gives CASSQGTYNEQFF.

This clonotype was counted between two and nine times. The chain couples TRBV20-1 to TRBJ2-7; D gene unclear. Trimming pared 3 bases from V and 2 bases from J, leaving 11 bases between. Per the germline V gene, CDR1 is DFQATT and CDR2 is SNEGSKA (reference sequence). The CDR3 is 13 residues long. The CDR3 loop is CSASPPPTYEQYF. The CDR3 DNA sequence: TGCAGTGCTAGCCCTCCTCCGACCTACGAGCAGTACTTC.

V gene TRBV7-9 combines with J gene TRBJ2-5; the D gene is possibly TRBD2 (5 bases). The J call is doubtful: the DNA matches TRBJ2-7 better. The CDR3 runs to 13 residues. Germline V gives CDR1 SEHNR, CDR2 FQNEAQ (reference sequence). CDR3 sequence: CASTSAGAYEQYF. Here the CDR3 DNA reads TGTGCCAGCACCTCTGCCGGGGCCTACGAGCAGTACTTC.

J is TRBJ2-4 and V is TRBV6-5, with 7 bases aligning to TRBD2. CDR3 length: 14 residues. After removal of 0 bases from V and 5 bases from J, the junction contained 1 base not matched to a gene. Looked up from germline, CDR1 is MNHEY and CDR2 is SVGAGI. The CDR3 reads CASSYSRGENIQYF. The DNA of the CDR3 is TGTGCCAGCAGTTACTCCCGGGGGGAAAACATTCAGTACTTC.

The chain combines TRBV13 with TRBJ2-5; 7 bases fit TRBD2. The last part of the DNA fits TRBJ2-1 better; the J call may be wrong. The CDR3 covers 18 residues. The germline V gene encodes CDR1 PRHDT and CDR2 FYEKMQ (reference sequence). CDR3 sequence reads: CASSLTFSGGVPDNEQFF. The CDR3 nucleotides are TGTGCCAGCAGCTTAACTTTTTCGGGGGGAGTTCCCGACAATGAGCAGTTCTTC.

This clonotype was picked up a small number of times. The gene calls are TRBV12-3 or TRBV12-4 and TRBJ1-1; tentative D call: TRBD1 (6 bases). The V and J ends lost 10 bases and 10 bases respectively, with 22 bases between them. The CDR3 totals 13 residues. The CDR3 is CATTQTQGTVAFF. The CDR3, as DNA: TGTGCCACCACACAAACCCAGGGGACGGTAGCTTTCTTT.

The chain couples TRBV20-1 to TRBJ2-1; the D gene is possibly TRBD2 (6 bases). The CDR3 has 17 residues. From germline, CDR1 is DFQATT and CDR2 SNEGSKA (reference sequence). V lost 0 bases and J lost 0, with 15 bases in between. CDR3 loop: CSARDQGGVSSYNEQFF. The CDR3 coding sequence is TGCAGTGCTAGAGATCAGGGCGGGGTAAGCTCCTACAATGAGCAGTTCTTC.